This T cell receptor (beta chain) came from a study of ipilimumab plus nivolumab after autologous stem cell transplantation. General study results and limits: TCR repertoire, Treg phenotype and gut microbiota reportedly support more study of this approach.

Patients got ipilimumab 1 mg/kg beginning 14 to 28 days post-transplant. Sequencing used immunoSEQ multiplex PCR; TCRdb keeps in-frame clones, though not all of them. Among 22,000 or so clones listed, around 74% were seen once. V was pared by 3 bases and J by 5 bases, with 9 bases of the junction left unmatched. The CDR3 contains 15 residues. Per germline, CDR1 MGHRA and CDR2 YSYEKL. Comment on this clone: Its antigen is unknown.

The clonotype was recovered from a male donor with diffuse large B-cell lymphoma. Sequencing used PBMCs, obtained in a trial of ipilimumab plus nivolumab as post-transplant consolidation. This rearrangement joins TRBV4-1 to TRBJ2-7; TRBD1 agrees at 8 bases. This chain's CDR3 is CASSHNLGQGNEQYF. Written as DNA, the CDR3 is TGCGCCAGCAGCCATAACTTAGGACAGGGAAACGAGCAGTACTTC.